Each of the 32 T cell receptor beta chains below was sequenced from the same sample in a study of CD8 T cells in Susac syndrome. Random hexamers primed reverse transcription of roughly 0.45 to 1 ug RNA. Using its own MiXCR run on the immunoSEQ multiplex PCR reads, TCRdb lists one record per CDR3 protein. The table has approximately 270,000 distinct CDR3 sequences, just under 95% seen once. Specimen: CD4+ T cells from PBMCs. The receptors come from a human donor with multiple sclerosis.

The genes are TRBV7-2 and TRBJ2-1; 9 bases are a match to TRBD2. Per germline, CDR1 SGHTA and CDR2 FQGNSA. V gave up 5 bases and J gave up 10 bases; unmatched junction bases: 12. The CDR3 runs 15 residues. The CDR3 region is CASSRIAGDSREQFF. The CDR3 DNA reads TGTGCCAGCAGCCGGATAGCGGGAGACTCCAGGGAGCAGTTCTTC.

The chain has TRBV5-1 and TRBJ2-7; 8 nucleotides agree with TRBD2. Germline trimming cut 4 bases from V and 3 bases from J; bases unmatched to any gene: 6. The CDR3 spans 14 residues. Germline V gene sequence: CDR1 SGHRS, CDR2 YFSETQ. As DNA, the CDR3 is TGCGCCAGCAGCGGGAGCGGGGGTGGCTACGAGCAGTACTTC. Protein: CASSGSGGGYEQYF.

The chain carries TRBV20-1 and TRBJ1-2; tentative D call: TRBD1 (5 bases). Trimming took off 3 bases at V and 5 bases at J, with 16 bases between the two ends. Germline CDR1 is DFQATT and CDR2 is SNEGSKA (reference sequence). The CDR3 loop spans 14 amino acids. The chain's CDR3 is CSARRQATGYGYTF. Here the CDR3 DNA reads TGCAGTGCTAGGCGTCAGGCCACAGGTTATGGCTACACCTTC.

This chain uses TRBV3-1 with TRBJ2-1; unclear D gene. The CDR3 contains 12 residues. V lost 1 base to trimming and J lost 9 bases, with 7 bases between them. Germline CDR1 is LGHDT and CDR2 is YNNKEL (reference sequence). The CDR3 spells CASSQAAGEQFF. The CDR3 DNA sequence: TGTGCCAGCAGCCAAGCCGCTGGTGAGCAGTTCTTC.

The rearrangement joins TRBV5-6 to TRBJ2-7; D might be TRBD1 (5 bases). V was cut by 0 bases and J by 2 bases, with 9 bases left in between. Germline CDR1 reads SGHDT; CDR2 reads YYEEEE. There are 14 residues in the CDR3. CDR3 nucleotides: TGTGCCAGCAGCTTGGTTCCAGGGACCTACGAGCAGTACTTC. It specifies CASSLVPGTYEQYF.

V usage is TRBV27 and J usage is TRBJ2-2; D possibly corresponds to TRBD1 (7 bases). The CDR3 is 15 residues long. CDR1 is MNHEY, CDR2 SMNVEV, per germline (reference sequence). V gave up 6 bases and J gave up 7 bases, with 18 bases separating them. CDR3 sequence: CASRSSEGAIGELFF. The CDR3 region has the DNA TGTGCCAGCAGATCTAGCGAGGGGGCCATCGGGGAGCTGTTTTTT.

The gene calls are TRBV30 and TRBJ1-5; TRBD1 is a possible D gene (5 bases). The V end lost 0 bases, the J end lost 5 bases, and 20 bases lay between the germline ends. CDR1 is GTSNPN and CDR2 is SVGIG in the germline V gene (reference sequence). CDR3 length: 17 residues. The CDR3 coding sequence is TGTGCCTGGAGTGTACGGGGCCAGCGGAGAGTTTATCAGCCCCAGCATTTT. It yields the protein CAWSVRGQRRVYQPQHF.

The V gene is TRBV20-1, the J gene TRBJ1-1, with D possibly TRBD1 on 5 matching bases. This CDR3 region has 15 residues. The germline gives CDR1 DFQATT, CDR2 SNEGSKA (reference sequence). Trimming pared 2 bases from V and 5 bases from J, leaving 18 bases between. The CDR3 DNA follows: TGCAGTGCTAGACCATTTTGGACACCCGGGACTGAAGCTTTCTTT. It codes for CSARPFWTPGTEAFF.

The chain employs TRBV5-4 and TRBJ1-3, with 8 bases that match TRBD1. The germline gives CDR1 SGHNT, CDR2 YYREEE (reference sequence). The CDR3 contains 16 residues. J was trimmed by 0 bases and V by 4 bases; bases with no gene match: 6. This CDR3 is CASSRDRLHSGNTIYF. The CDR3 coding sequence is TGTGCCAGCAGCCGGGACAGGCTCCACTCTGGAAACACCATATATTTT.

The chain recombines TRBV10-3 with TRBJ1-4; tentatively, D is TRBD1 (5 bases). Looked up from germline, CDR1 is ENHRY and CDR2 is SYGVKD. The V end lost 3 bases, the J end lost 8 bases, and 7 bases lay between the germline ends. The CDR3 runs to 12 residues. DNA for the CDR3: TGTGCCATCAGTGACAGGGCCGAAAAACTGTTTTTT. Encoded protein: CAISDRAEKLFF.

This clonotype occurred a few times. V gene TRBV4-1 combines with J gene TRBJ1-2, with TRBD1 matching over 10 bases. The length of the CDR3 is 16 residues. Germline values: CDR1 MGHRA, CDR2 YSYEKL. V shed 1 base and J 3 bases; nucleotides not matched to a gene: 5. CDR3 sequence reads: CASSQARTGGHYGYTF. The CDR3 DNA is TGCGCCAGCAGCCAAGCCCGGACAGGGGGGCACTATGGCTACACCTTC.

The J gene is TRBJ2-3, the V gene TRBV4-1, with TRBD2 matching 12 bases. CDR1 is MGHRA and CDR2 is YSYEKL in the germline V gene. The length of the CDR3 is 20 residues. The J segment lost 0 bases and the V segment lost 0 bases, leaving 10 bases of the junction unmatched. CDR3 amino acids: CASSQDRASGGAGSTDTQYF. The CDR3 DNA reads TGCGCCAGCAGCCAAGATCGGGCTAGCGGGGGGGCCGGGAGCACAGATACGCAGTATTTT.

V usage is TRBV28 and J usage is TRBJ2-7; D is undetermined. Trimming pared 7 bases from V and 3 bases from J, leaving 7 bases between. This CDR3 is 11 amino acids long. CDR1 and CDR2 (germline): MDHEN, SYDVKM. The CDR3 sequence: CASTNFYEQYF. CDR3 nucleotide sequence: TGTGCCAGCACCAACTTCTACGAGCAGTACTTC.

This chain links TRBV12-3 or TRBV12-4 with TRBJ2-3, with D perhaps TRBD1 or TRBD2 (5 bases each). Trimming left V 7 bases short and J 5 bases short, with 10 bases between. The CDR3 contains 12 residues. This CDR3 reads CASNEGLDTQYF. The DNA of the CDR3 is TGTGCCAGCAATGAGGGGCTAGATACGCAGTATTTT.

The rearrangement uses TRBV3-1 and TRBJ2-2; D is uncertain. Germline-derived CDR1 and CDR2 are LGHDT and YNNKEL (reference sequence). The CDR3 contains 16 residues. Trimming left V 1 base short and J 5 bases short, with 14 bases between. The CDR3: CASSQGVADKTGELFF. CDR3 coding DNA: TGTGCCAGCAGCCAAGGGGTGGCAGATAAAACCGGGGAGCTGTTTTTT.

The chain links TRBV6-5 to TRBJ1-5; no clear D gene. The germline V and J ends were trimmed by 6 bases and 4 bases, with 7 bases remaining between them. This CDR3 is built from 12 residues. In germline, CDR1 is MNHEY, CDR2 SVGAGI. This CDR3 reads CASRRPNQPQHF. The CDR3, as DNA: TGTGCCAGCAGACGTCCTAATCAGCCCCAGCATTTT.

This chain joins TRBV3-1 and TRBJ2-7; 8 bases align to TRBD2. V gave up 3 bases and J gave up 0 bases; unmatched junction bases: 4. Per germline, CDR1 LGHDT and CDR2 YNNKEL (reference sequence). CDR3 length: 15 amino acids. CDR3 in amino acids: CASSQTSAYSYEQYF. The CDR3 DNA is TGTGCCAGCAGCCAGACTAGCGCCTACTCCTACGAGCAGTACTTC.

The CDR3 loop is CASSPSGREYGYTF. CDR3 in DNA: TGCGCCAGCAGCCCGAGCGGCAGGGAGTATGGCTACACCTTC. This chain connects TRBV5-1 to TRBJ1-2, with a weak D call TRBD1 (5 bases). Trimming removed 4 bases from V and 5 bases from J, with 15 bases in between. CDR1 SGHRS and CDR2 YFSETQ come from the germline V gene. This CDR3 comprises 14 residues.

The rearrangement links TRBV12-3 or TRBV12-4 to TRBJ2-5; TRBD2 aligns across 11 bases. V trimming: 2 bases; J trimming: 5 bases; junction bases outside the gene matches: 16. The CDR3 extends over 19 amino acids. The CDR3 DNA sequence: TGTGCCAGCAGTTTAAGGGGTCGTGGACTAGCGGGCCCGAAGGAGACCCAGTACTTC. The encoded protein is CASSLRGRGLAGPKETQYF.

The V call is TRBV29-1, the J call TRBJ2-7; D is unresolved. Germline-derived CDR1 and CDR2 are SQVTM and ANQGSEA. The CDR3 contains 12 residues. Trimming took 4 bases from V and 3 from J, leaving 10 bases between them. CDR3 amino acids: CSVARSNYEQYF. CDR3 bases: TGCAGCGTTGCCCGCTCAAACTACGAGCAGTACTTC.

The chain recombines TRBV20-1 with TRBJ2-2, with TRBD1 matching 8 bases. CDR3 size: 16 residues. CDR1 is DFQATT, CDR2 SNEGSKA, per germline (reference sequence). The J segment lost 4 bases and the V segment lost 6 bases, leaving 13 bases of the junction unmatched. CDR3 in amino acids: CSAIPLDRAGTGELFF. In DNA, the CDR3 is TGCAGTGCCATCCCTTTGGACAGGGCGGGCACCGGGGAGCTGTTTTTT.

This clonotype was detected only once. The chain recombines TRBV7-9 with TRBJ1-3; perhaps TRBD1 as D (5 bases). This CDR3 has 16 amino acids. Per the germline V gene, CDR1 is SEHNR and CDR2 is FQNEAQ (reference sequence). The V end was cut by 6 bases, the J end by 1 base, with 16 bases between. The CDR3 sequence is CASSFRPGGSGNTIYF. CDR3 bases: TGTGCCAGCAGTTTTCGCCCGGGGGGATCTGGAAACACCATATATTTT.

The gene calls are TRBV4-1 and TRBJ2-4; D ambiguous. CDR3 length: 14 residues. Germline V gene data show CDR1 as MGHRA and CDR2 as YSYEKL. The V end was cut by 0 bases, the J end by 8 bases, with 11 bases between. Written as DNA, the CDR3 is TGCGCCAGCAGCCAAGATCTGGCGGCGCACATTCAGTACTTC. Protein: CASSQDLAAHIQYF.

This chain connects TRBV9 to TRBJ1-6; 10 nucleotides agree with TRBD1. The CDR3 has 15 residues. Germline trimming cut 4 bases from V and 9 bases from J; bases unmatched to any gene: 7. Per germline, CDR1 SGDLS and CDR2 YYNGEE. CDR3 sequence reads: CASSSDGTGVSPLHF. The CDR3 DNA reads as TGTGCCAGCAGCTCCGACGGGACAGGGGTTTCACCCCTCCACTTT.

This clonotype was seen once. The CDR3 nucleotides read TGTGCCATCAGTGAGAACCAGCGGGGGGGTGAGACCCAGTACTTC. Translating it yields CAISENQRGGETQYF. The chain recombines TRBV10-3 with TRBJ2-5, with 10 positions matching TRBD2. From germline, CDR1 is ENHRY and CDR2 SYGVKD. V was pared by 2 bases and J by 5 bases, with 5 bases of the junction left unmatched. CDR3 length: 15 amino acids.

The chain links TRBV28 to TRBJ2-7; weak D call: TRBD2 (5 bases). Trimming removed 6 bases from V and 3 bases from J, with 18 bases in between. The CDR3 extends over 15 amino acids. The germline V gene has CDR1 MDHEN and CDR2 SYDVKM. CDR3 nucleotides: TGTGCCAGCAGAGCGGCACCTCGACCCCTCTACGAGCAGTACTTC. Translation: CASRAAPRPLYEQYF.

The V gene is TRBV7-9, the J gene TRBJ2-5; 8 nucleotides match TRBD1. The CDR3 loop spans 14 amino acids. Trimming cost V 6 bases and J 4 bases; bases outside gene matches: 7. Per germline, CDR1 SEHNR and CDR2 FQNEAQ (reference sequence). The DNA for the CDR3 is TGTGCCAGCAGTGTATTCAGGGGGCTAGAGACCCAGTACTTC. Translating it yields CASSVFRGLETQYF.

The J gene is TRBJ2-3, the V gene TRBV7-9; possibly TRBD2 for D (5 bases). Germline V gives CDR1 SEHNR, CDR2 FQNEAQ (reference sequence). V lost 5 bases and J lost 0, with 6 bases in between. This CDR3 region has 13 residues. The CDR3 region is CASSRGSTDTQYF. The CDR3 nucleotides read TGTGCCAGCAGCCGCGGGAGCACAGATACGCAGTATTTT.

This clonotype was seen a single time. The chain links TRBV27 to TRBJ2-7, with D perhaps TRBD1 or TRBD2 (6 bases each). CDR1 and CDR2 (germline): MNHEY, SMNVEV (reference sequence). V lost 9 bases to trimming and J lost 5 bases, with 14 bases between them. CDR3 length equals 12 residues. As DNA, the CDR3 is TGTGCCAGACCCCCGGGGGCCCACGAGCAGTACGTC. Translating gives CARPPGAHEQYV.

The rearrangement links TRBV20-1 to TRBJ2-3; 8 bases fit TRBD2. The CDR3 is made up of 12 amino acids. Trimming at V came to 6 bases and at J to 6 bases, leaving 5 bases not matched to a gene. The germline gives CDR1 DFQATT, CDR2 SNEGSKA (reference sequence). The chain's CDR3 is CSAVSGGDTQYF. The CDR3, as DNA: TGCAGTGCCGTTTCGGGGGGGGATACGCAGTATTTT.

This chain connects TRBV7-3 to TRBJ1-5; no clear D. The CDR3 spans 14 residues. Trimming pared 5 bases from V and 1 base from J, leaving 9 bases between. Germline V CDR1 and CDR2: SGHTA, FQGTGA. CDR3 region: CASSPPWSNQPQHF. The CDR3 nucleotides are TGTGCCAGCAGCCCCCCCTGGAGCAATCAGCCCCAGCATTTT.

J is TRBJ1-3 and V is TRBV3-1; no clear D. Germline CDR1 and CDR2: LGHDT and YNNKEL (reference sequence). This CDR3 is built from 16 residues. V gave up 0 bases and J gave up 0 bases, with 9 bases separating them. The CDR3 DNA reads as TGTGCCAGCAGCCAAGAGCGGGAGGTCTCTGGAAACACCATATATTTT. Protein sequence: CASSQEREVSGNTIYF. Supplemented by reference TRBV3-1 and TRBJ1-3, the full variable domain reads DTAVSQTPKYLVTQMGNDKSIKCEQNLGHDTMYWYKQDSKKFLKIMFSYNNKELIINETVPNRFSPKSPDKAHLNLHINSLELGDSAVYFCASSQEREVSGNTIYFGEGSWLTVV.